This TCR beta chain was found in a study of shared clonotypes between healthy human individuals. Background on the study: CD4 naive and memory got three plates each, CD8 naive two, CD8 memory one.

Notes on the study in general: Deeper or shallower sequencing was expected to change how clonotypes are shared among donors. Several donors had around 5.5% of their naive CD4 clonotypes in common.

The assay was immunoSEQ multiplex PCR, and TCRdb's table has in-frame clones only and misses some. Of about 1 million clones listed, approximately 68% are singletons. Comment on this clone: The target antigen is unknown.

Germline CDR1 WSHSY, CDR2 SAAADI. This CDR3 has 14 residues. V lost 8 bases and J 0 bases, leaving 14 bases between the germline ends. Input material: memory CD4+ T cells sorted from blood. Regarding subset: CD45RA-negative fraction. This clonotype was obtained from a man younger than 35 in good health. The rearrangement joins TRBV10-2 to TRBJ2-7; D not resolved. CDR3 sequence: CASEDPASSYEQYF. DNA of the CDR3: TGCGCCAGCGAAGACCCGGCGAGCTCCTACGAGCAGTACTTC.